Presented here are 10 T cell receptor beta chains from one specimen sequenced in a study of T cells after yellow fever vaccination. TCRdb redid the calling of the 5' RACE reads with MiXCR, one entry per CDR3 protein. The sample has about 140,000 distinct CDR3 sequences; 7% to 9% are singletons. Here the sequenced sample was CD4+ T cells sorted from PBMCs, taken 5 days after the yellow fever booster vaccination. The origin of the receptors is a man under 40 who received the YFV17D yellow fever vaccine.

This clonotype has at least ten counts. In DNA form, the CDR3 reads TGCGCCAGCAGCCAAGTGACGACGTCGGCGGGAGGAAACGATGAGCAGTTCTTC. It is translated as CASSQVTTSAGGNDEQFF. The chain is built from TRBV4-3 and TRBJ2-1; 8 bases are shared with TRBD2. Germline-derived CDR1 and CDR2 are LGHNA and YSLEER. The CDR3 runs to 18 residues. V shed 1 base and J 8 bases; nucleotides not matched to a gene: 16.

In regard to this clonotype: Possible read error: a much larger clone is one base away. This chain uses TRBV28 with TRBJ2-7, with D tentatively TRBD2 (6 bases). CDR3 size: 14 residues. Germline V CDR1 and CDR2: MDHEN, SYDVKM. The V end was cut by 7 bases, the J end by 0 bases, with 13 bases between. CDR3 residues: CASKMIGSSYEQYF. CDR3 DNA sequence: TGTGCCAGCAAAATGATCGGGAGCTCCTACGAGCAGTACTTC.

This clonotype occurred many times. This sequence joins TRBV5-1 and TRBJ2-1; D ambiguous. V lost 4 bases and J lost 6, with 17 bases in between. CDR3 length: 15 residues. Germline loops: CDR1 SGHRS, CDR2 YFSETQ. CDR3 protein: CASSPGRSSSNEQFF. In DNA, the CDR3 is TGCGCCAGCAGCCCTGGACGAAGTTCTAGCAATGAGCAGTTCTTC.

There are a few counts of this clonotype. The gene calls are TRBV20-1 and TRBJ2-6; no firm D call. V lost 0 bases and J lost 0, with 6 bases in between. CDR3 length: 15 residues. Germline V CDR1 and CDR2: DFQATT, SNEGSKA (reference sequence). CDR3: CSARDQNSGANVLTF. Written as DNA, the CDR3 is TGCAGTGCTAGAGATCAAAACTCTGGGGCCAACGTCCTGACTTTC.

The chain uses TRBV3-1 and TRBJ1-2; D not certain. V gave up 0 bases and J gave up 4 bases, with 6 bases separating them. Germline V lookup: CDR1 LGHDT, CDR2 YNNKEL (reference sequence). The CDR3 spans 13 residues. CDR3 DNA: TGTGCCAGCAGCCAAGAGAACCTCTATGGCTACACCTTC. This encodes CASSQENLYGYTF.

This clonotype was found many times. This chain uses TRBV5-1 with TRBJ2-3; a possible D gene is TRBD2 (6 bases). The CDR3 loop spans 15 amino acids. V was pared by 1 base and J by 1 base, with 10 bases between. Germline CDR1 reads SGHRS; CDR2 reads YFSETQ. Here the CDR3 reads CASSLSSGGTDTQYF. CDR3 coding DNA: TGCGCCAGCAGCTTGAGTAGCGGTGGCACAGATACGCAGTATTTT.

This clonotype appeared many times. The chain links TRBV5-1 to TRBJ2-5, with D maybe TRBD1 (6 bases). The CDR3 loop spans 14 amino acids. Germline lookup yields CDR1 SGHRS and CDR2 YFSETQ. V lost 4 bases, J lost 0 bases, and 10 bases lay in between. CDR3 coding DNA: TGCGCCAGCAGCCTCGGACAGTACCAAGAGACCCAGTACTTC. Translation: CASSLGQYQETQYF.

This clonotype was found a few times. The chain is built from TRBV6-6 and TRBJ2-7; no definite D call. Germline CDR1 reads MNHNY; CDR2 reads SVGAGI (reference sequence). Trimming took 7 bases from V and 2 from J, leaving 9 bases between them. CDR3 length equals 12 residues. This chain's CDR3 is CASNRIAYEQYF. The CDR3 DNA reads TGTGCCAGCAACAGAATAGCCTACGAGCAGTACTTC.

The chain recombines TRBV5-1 with TRBJ2-2; no definite D call. V dropped 7 bases and J dropped 2 bases, with 15 bases sitting between them. Germline CDR1 reads SGHRS; CDR2 reads YFSETQ. The CDR3 is made up of 15 amino acids. CDR3 in DNA: TGCGCCAGCTTCCCCACCAACCGCAACACCGGGGAGCTGTTTTTT. Translated, it gives CASFPTNRNTGELFF. Based on the CDR3 plus reference TRBV5-1 and TRBJ2-2, the full variable domain is KAGVTQTPRYLIKTRGQQVTLSCSPISGHRSVSWYQQTPGQGLQFLFEYFSETQRNKGNFPGRFSGRQFSNSRSEMNVSTLELGDSALYLCASFPTNRNTGELFFGEGSRLTVL.

This clonotype appeared many times. The chain carries TRBV29-1 and TRBJ2-3, with 8 nucleotides matching TRBD2. Germline CDR1 SQVTM, CDR2 ANQGSEA. V shed 6 bases and J 2 bases; nucleotides not matched to a gene: 4. The CDR3 runs to 13 residues. The CDR3, as DNA: TGCAGCGTACGCGGGAGGAACACAGATACGCAGTATTTT. Protein: CSVRGRNTDTQYF.